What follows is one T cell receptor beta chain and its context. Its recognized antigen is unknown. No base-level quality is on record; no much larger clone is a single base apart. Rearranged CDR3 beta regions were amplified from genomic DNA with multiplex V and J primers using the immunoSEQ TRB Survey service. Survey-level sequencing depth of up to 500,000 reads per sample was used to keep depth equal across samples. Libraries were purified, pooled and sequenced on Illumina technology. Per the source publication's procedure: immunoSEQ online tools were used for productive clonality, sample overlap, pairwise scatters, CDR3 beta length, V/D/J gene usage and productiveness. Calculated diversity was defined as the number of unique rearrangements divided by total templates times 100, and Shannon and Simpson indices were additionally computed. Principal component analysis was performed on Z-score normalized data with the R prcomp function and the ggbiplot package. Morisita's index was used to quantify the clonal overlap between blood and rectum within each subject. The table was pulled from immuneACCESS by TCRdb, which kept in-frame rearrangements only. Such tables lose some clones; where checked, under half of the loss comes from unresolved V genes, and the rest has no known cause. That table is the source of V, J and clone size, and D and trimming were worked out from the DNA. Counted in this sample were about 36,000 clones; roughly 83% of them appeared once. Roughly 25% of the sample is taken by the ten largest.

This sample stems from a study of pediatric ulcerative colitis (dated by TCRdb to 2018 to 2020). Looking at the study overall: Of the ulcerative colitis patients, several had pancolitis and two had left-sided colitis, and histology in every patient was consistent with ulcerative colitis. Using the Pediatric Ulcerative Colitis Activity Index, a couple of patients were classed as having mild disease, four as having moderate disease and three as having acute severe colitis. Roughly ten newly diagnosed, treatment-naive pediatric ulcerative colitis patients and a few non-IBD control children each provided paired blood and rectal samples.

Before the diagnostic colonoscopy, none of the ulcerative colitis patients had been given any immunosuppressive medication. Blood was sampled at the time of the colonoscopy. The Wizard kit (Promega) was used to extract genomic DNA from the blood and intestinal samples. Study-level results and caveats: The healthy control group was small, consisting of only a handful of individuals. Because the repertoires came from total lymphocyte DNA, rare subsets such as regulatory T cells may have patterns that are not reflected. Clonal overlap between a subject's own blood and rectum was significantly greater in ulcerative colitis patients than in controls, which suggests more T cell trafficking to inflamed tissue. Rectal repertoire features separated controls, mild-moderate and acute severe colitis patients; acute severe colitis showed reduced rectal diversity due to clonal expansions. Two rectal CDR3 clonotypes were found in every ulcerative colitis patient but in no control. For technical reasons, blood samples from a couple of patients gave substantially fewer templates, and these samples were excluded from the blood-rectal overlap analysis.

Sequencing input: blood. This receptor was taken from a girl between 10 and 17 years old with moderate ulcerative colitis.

The CDR3 region has the sequence CASSIGPSTYNEQFF. The DNA is TGTGCCAGTAGTATAGGCCCTTCTACTTACAATGAGCAGTTCTTC. The rearrangement combines TRBV19 with TRBJ2-1; no D gene is confidently identified. Per the germline V gene (reference sequence), LNHDA is the CDR1 and SQIVND is the CDR2. The germline ends are 11 bases apart after V is trimmed by 1 base and J by 4 bases. Including the terminal cysteine and phenylalanine, the CDR3 comprises 15 residues. The DNA shown is the 45-base CDR3, in frame from base 1.